This TCR beta chain emerged from a study of graft-versus-host responses after intestinal transplantation (TCRdb year 2021). Notes on the research overall: Recipients received multivisceral, liver-intestinal, or isolated intestinal transplants. Rather than being sequenced by the commercial service, samples from a few later patients were sequenced in-house on an Illumina MiSeq and processed with MiXCR. Of the roughly 25 intestinal transplant recipients enrolled in the cohort, one of whom was a retransplant, a few patients without pretransplant specimens were excluded. Donor T cell macrochimerism was defined as a peak of at least 4% donor T cells among recipient peripheral blood mononuclear cells. Bulk TCR-beta CDR3 sequencing was used to track graft-versus-host and host-versus-graft alloreactive T cell clones in the graft, circulation and bone marrow after intestinal transplantation. Alloreactive clones were identified by sequencing pre-transplant mixed lymphocyte reaction products and comparing them with unstimulated pre-transplant donor and recipient T cells. All recipients received anti-thymocyte globulin induction followed by maintenance tacrolimus and steroids for approximately 3 years.

Paper-wide results and their limitations: GvH clones were detected in recipient bone marrow, and some appeared earlier in ileal mucosa or blood, consistent with an intestinal mucosal origin. The relatively low number and heterogeneity of intestinal transplant patients limited the conclusions. In patients with donor T cell macrochimerism, the allografts had high GvH to HvG T cell clonal ratios. Peak levels of circulating GvH clones were associated with declines in HvG clones early after transplant.

In the paper's terms, the time point label means: cells obtained before transplantation from donor or recipient. In mixed lymphocyte reactions, approximately 200,000 CFSE-labeled pre-transplant responders were plated with approximately 200,000 irradiated violet-dye-labeled stimulators and cultured for 5 to 6 days. Proliferating CD3+CD4+CFSE-low and CD3+CD8+CFSE-low responder cells were FACS-sorted on a BD Influx sorter after the mixed lymphocyte reaction. Library prep was done by the immunoSEQ multiplex PCR assay. For most patients, genomic DNA was isolated using the Qiagen DNeasy Blood and Tissue Kit and was shipped frozen to Adaptive Biotechnologies for TCR sequencing. For most patients, genomic DNA was subjected to high-throughput TCR-beta CDR3 sequencing by Adaptive Biotechnologies. The source study handled its data this way. Adaptive's ImmunoSEQ software was the source of the TCR sequencing data for fewer than 20 patients, while three other patients were processed with MiXCR and VDJtools. To correct CD4 versus CD8 sorting errors, any sequence found in both subsets at a frequency ratio below 5:1 was removed. CDR3 nucleotide sequences shared between donor and recipient were removed because their origin could not be assigned. To count as alloreactive, a clone needed at least 2-fold expansion over unstimulated cells and a minimum CFSE-low frequency of 0.002% (template counts) or 0.001% (read counts). Mappable clones were those detected in sequenced pre-transplant spleen, lymph node, or MLR CFSE-low populations of the donor or recipient. Cumulative frequency of alloreactive clones was calculated as a percentage of all sequences weighted by copy number. TCRdb's version of the immuneACCESS table is confined to in-frame rearrangements and falls short of the full clone set. An unresolved V gene accounts for under half of the shortfall where checked; the remainder is of unknown origin. From that table come the V and J calls and clone size; the DNA was used to work out D and trimming. This sample lists some 9,600 clones; more than 25% were detected once. 5% to 7.5% of the sample rests with the top ten.

The CDR3 spans 12 residues, from the cysteine through the phenylalanine. Only the CDR3 part of the read is kept: 36 bases, read in frame from the first base. V ends up 10 bases short and J 1 base short, with an unmatched junction base count of 5. The CDR1 and CDR2 encoded by the germline V gene are SGHRS and YFSETQ. This clone showed up just a few times. No clone much larger than this one lies a single base away; base qualities are absent. This sample comprised alloreactive CD8+ T cells from a mixed lymphocyte reaction culture, obtained before intestinal transplant. The cell subset or site label here, explained by the study, means: CFSE-low proliferating T cells sorted from approximately six-day pre-transplant mixed lymphocyte reaction (GvH or HvG direction). The rearrangement joined TRBV5-1 to TRBJ2-7; the junction holds 7 bases that match TRBD1. The clonotype comes from a human patient who received an intestinal transplant. The DNA is as follows: TGCGCCTCCAGGGGGTCTTCCTACGAGCAGTACTTC. Protein translation: CASRGSSYEQYF.